A selection of T cell receptor beta chains follows, all from one sample in a study of blood T cell repertoires in COVID-19. Using immunoSEQ multiplex PCR, the repertoire was profiled, and TCRdb retains in-frame clones only, with some absent. Of 95,000 to 100,000 clones listed, roughly nine tenths were seen once; the top ten hold around 16%. The sample comprised peripheral blood. The receptors derive from a man aged 50 to 60 with acute or convalescent COVID-19. CDR3s leave out the opening cysteine and the closing phenylalanine or tryptophan.

V: TRBV5-1
J: TRBJ2-2
CDR3: ASRAGTRNTGELF

V: TRBV10-3
J: TRBJ2-7
CDR3: AISKDRSTMEQY

V: TRBV4-3
J: TRBJ2-1
CDR3: ASSRRQGAYNEQF

V: TRBV5-6
J: TRBJ1-6
CDR3: ASSSLDRRDSPLH

V: TRBV18
J: TRBJ1-1
CDR3: ASSPLGGTEAF

V: TRBV6-5
J: TRBJ2-7
CDR3: ASSYDRSYEQY

V: TRBV28
J: TRBJ2-7
CDR3: ASSLSGTAEQY

V: TRBV27
J: TRBJ1-5
CDR3: ASSPRTGSHQPQH

V: TRBV12-5
J: TRBJ2-3
CDR3: ASGPGLGTATDTQY

V: TRBV5-6
J: TRBJ2-1
CDR3: ASSPRGSGGDNEQF

V: TRBV18
J: TRBJ1-1
CDR3: ASSPKTGGAGNTEAF

V: TRBV4-1
J: TRBJ2-1
CDR3: ASSQASGQGRGNEQF

V: TRBV28
J: TRBJ1-5
CDR3: ASSPTGGAGNQPQH

V: TRBV2
J: TRBJ2-3
CDR3: ASSPGLAGAQKAQY

V: TRBV5-6
J: TRBJ1-6
CDR3: ASSLWVGEWDSPLH

V: TRBV28
J: TRBJ1-2
CDR3: ASSLDRGRGLYGYT

V: TRBV6-5
J: TRBJ2-3
CDR3: ASSFQKFPDTQY

V: TRBV30
J: TRBJ1-2
CDR3: AWSAPSNGYT

V: TRBV2
J: TRBJ2-5
CDR3: ASSEATGGPWGTQY

V: TRBV19
J: TRBJ2-4
CDR3: ASSPPWGGAKNIQY

V: TRBV5-4
J: TRBJ1-2
CDR3: ASSLVQGYGYT

V: TRBV5-1
J: TRBJ1-6
CDR3: ASSSTGSSYNSPLH

V: TRBV7-9
J: TRBJ1-5
CDR3: ASSLSGGRQPQH

V: TRBV19
J: TRBJ1-6
CDR3: ASRQGAYNSPLH

V: TRBV6-1
J: TRBJ1-2
CDR3: ASSELGSAGYGYT

V: TRBV25-1
J: TRBJ1-1
CDR3: ASSNNRVNTEAF

V: TRBV7-8
J: TRBJ1-1
CDR3: ASSNREGMTEAF

V: TRBV10-3
J: TRBJ1-2
CDR3: ALNLSVVNYGYT

V: TRBV20-1
J: TRBJ2-1
CDR3: SASVLAGGRYNEQF

V: TRBV3-1/TRBV3-2
J: TRBJ1-1
CDR3: ASSHYMNTEAF

V: TRBV7-3
J: TRBJ2-5
CDR3: ASSLIAGREETQY

V: TRBV7-8
J: TRBJ1-2
CDR3: ASSLARAGIDYGYT